This T cell receptor (beta chain) was documented in a study of shared clonotypes between healthy human individuals. At the level of the study: Three plates each covered CD4 naive and memory; CD8 naive two, CD8 memory one.

Study findings and constraints: Approximately 4.6% of naive CD4 clonotypes were common to several donors.

Sequenced by immunoSEQ multiplex PCR; TCRdb stores in-frame clones only, minus some. The table has over a million clones, about 77% seen once. On this clone: Its antigen is not known.

The V gene's germline CDR1 is LNHDA and CDR2 SQIVND (reference sequence). The CDR3 has 14 amino acids. Trimming stripped 4 bases from V and 2 bases from J, with 12 bases between. The chain joins TRBV19 to TRBJ2-7, with D possibly called TRBD1 or TRBD2 (5 bases each). The sequenced sample consisted of memory CD4+ T cells sorted from blood. The subset: CD45RA-negative fraction. The origin of this receptor is a man between 18 and 35 years old in good health. CDR3 amino acids: CASSRGTETYEQYF. CDR3 in DNA: TGTGCCAGTAGTAGGGGGACCGAGACCTACGAGCAGTACTTC.